The 10 T cell receptor beta chains below come from one sample, sequenced in a study of shared clonotypes between healthy human individuals. The repertoire was sequenced with immunoSEQ multiplex PCR; TCRdb's copy has only in-frame clones and lacks some. The table has about 640,000 clones, 60% to 80% seen once. Sequencing used memory CD4+ T cells sorted from blood. The sample's subset: CD45RA-negative fraction. These receptors came from a woman in her twenties or thirties in good health.

The chain uses TRBV5-1 and TRBJ1-1, with 8 nucleotides matching TRBD1. V shed 0 bases, J shed 3 bases, and the junction held 7 bases outside the gene matches. Germline-derived CDR1 and CDR2 are SGHRS and YFSETQ. The CDR3 spans 16 residues. The CDR3 spells CASSLEGQGGDTEAFF. The DNA for the CDR3 is TGCGCCAGCAGCTTGGAAGGACAGGGTGGGGACACTGAAGCTTTCTTT.

V is TRBV10-3 and J is TRBJ1-5; TRBD1 might be the D (5 bases). V was pared by 3 bases and J by 4 bases, with 7 bases between. Germline loops: CDR1 ENHRY, CDR2 SYGVKD. The CDR3 is made up of 13 amino acids. CDR3 sequence (DNA): TGTGCCATCAGTGACAGGGATAATCAGCCCCAGCATTTT. Translated: CAISDRDNQPQHF.

The V and J genes are TRBV28 and TRBJ2-7, with D possibly TRBD2 on 7 matching bases. V was clipped by 5 bases and J by 4 bases, with 15 bases between them. In germline, CDR1 is MDHEN, CDR2 SYDVKM. The CDR3 has 14 amino acids. CDR3 coding DNA: TGTGCCAGCAGTGGGACAACGGGGGGTTACGAGCAGTACTTC. Its protein is CASSGTTGGYEQYF.

Here the CDR3 reads CASSRGQGETEAFF. CDR3 nucleotides: TGTGCCAGCAGCCGCGGACAGGGTGAGACTGAAGCTTTCTTT. The chain uses TRBV9 and TRBJ1-1, with 8 bases that match TRBD1. V shed 4 bases and J 5 bases; nucleotides not matched to a gene: 7. This CDR3 region has 14 residues. Germline CDR1 SGDLS, CDR2 YYNGEE.

This clone occurred once. The chain joins TRBV11-2 to TRBJ2-6; TRBD1 or TRBD2 may be the D gene (6 bases each). CDR3 length equals 16 residues. Between the trimmed V and J ends, which lost 5 bases and 4 bases, there was a span of 15 bases. Germline CDR1 reads SGHAT; CDR2 reads FQNNGV. The CDR3: CASSPLGGTGANVLTF. DNA for the CDR3: TGTGCCAGCAGCCCCCTCGGCGGGACAGGGGCCAACGTCCTGACTTTC.

The J gene is TRBJ2-1, the V gene TRBV19; D gene unclear. This CDR3 is 15 amino acids long. Germline CDR1 LNHDA, CDR2 SQIVND (reference sequence). With 9 bases removed from V and 0 bases from J, the gap between germline ends came to 15 bases. CDR3 in DNA: TGTGCCAGCCAAGCGAAGTTCCTCTCCTACAATGAGCAGTTCTTC. Translated: CASQAKFLSYNEQFF.

The chain carries TRBV4-2 and TRBJ2-2; the D gene is possibly TRBD2 (6 bases). Germline V gene data show CDR1 as LGHNA and CDR2 as YNFKEQ. V lost 1 base to trimming and J lost 3 bases, with 18 bases between them. The CDR3 runs to 18 residues. In nucleotides, the CDR3 is TGTGCCAGCAGCCAAGGGGTCACCCAGCGGGCTTACACCGGGGAGCTGTTTTTT. It translates to CASSQGVTQRAYTGELFF.

This clone was detected a few times. The V gene is TRBV6-6, the J gene TRBJ2-7; weak D call: TRBD1 (6 bases). The CDR3 loop spans 12 amino acids. Germline loops: CDR1 MNHNY, CDR2 SVGAGI (reference sequence). Trimming took off 7 bases at V and 5 bases at J, with 12 bases between the two ends. The CDR3 protein is CASNRGTNEQYF. CDR3 DNA sequence: TGTGCCAGCAATAGGGGGACGAACGAGCAGTACTTC.

In regard to this clone: Other DNA sequences of this sample code for an identical CDR3. The V and J genes are TRBV4-2 and TRBJ1-1; D is ambiguous. Germline CDR1 is LGHNA and CDR2 is YNFKEQ. The CDR3 loop spans 14 amino acids. With 1 base removed from V and 1 base from J, the gap between germline ends came to 7 bases. The CDR3 spells CASSQVAENTEAFF. CDR3 bases: TGTGCCAGCAGCCAAGTAGCTGAGAACACTGAAGCTTTCTTT.

The rearrangement joins TRBV19 to TRBJ2-2, with D uncertain. Trimming took off 3 bases at V and 0 bases at J, with 17 bases between the two ends. The CDR3 totals 18 residues. Looked up from germline, CDR1 is LNHDA and CDR2 is SQIVND (reference sequence). CDR3 nucleotide sequence: TGTGCCAGTAGTATCCGAGGTCGGGCCCTTGCGAACACCGGGGAGCTGTTTTTT. Its translation is CASSIRGRALANTGELFF.